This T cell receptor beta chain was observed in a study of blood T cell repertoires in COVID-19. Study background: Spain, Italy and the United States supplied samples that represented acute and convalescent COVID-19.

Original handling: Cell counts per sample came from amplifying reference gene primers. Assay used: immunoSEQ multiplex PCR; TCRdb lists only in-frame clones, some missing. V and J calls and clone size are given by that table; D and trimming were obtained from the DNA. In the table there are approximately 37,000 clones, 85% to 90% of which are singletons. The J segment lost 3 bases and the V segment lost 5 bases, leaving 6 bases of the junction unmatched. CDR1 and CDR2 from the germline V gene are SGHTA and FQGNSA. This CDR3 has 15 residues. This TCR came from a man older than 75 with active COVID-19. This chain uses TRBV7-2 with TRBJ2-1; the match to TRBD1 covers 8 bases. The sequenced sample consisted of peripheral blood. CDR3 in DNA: TGTGCCAGCAGCCCCGGACAGGGCGGCTACAATGAGCAGTTCTTC. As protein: CASSPGQGGYNEQFF.